Listed below are T cell receptor beta chains from one sample, sequenced in a study of blood T cell repertoires in COVID-19. Here immunoSEQ multiplex PCR was the method, and the copy in TCRdb shows in-frame clones only, minus some. The sample holds over 150,000 clones, about 85% seen once. Material: PBMCs or T cells enriched from blood (not recorded which). The receptors were gathered from a man aged 40-49 years who had recovered from COVID-19. CDR3s include the opening cysteine and the closing phenylalanine or tryptophan. The order of the fields is V gene, CDR3 length, D gene, clone size, CDR3 protein. A D gene is named only where the DNA matches it firmly. Some rows have no size entry. The others give once, few or many, or a class for an expanded clone.

v_call: TRBV7-3; cdr3_length: 16; d_call: TRBD2; clone_size: once; cdr3_aa: CASSLGPRGAGDTQYF
v_call: TRBV9; cdr3_length: 14; d_call: NA; clone_size: once; cdr3_aa: CASSVGEGPYGYTF
v_call: TRBV24-1; cdr3_length: 15; d_call: NA; clone_size: many; cdr3_aa: CATSDSGLDTGELFF
v_call: TRBV2; cdr3_length: 15; d_call: NA; clone_size: NA; cdr3_aa: CASVVGGVAKNIQYF
v_call: TRBV27; cdr3_length: 12; d_call: NA; clone_size: few; cdr3_aa: CASSYINSPLHF
v_call: TRBV7-9; cdr3_length: 14; d_call: TRBD1; clone_size: NA; cdr3_aa: CASSLGTGEGGYTF
v_call: TRBV27; cdr3_length: 13; d_call: TRBD1; clone_size: NA; cdr3_aa: CASSLLTGSEQYF
v_call: TRBV9; cdr3_length: 16; d_call: TRBD1; clone_size: once; cdr3_aa: CASSDRQGLGTYGYTF
v_call: TRBV18; cdr3_length: 14; d_call: NA; clone_size: NA; cdr3_aa: CASSADRSNTEAFF
v_call: TRBV3-1/TRBV3-2; cdr3_length: 17; d_call: NA; clone_size: NA; cdr3_aa: CASSLTGGGITNEKLFF
v_call: TRBV9; cdr3_length: 13; d_call: TRBD1; clone_size: NA; cdr3_aa: CASSTGGWSPLHF
v_call: TRBV19; cdr3_length: 14; d_call: NA; clone_size: NA; cdr3_aa: CASSISYSGNTIYF
v_call: TRBV5-1; cdr3_length: 12; d_call: NA; clone_size: NA; cdr3_aa: CASSFRIGEAFF
v_call: TRBV7-3; cdr3_length: 14; d_call: TRBD2; clone_size: few; cdr3_aa: CASATSWFDEELFF
v_call: TRBV5-1; cdr3_length: 15; d_call: TRBD2; clone_size: NA; cdr3_aa: CASSGQRGASYEQYF
v_call: TRBV19; cdr3_length: 14; d_call: NA; clone_size: NA; cdr3_aa: CASSIRPSGEKLFF
v_call: TRBV10-3; cdr3_length: 13; d_call: NA; clone_size: NA; cdr3_aa: CAIRTGGDTEAFF
v_call: TRBV29-1; cdr3_length: 13; d_call: NA; clone_size: NA; cdr3_aa: CSVALGGNTEAFF
v_call: TRBV9; cdr3_length: 16; d_call: TRBD2; clone_size: NA; cdr3_aa: CASSAGLAGGPGEQYF
v_call: TRBV9; cdr3_length: 16; d_call: TRBD2; clone_size: NA; cdr3_aa: CASSASRTSSYNEQFF
v_call: TRBV28; cdr3_length: 16; d_call: TRBD2; clone_size: NA; cdr3_aa: CASSLSAGTTYNEQFF
v_call: TRBV6-5; cdr3_length: 13; d_call: NA; clone_size: NA; cdr3_aa: CASVSLILYEQYF
v_call: TRBV24-1; cdr3_length: 13; d_call: NA; clone_size: few; cdr3_aa: CATSDRRGETQYF
v_call: TRBV19; cdr3_length: 17; d_call: NA; clone_size: few; cdr3_aa: CASSILQTASSGNTIYF
v_call: TRBV5-6; cdr3_length: 14; d_call: NA; clone_size: NA; cdr3_aa: CASSPYHSRDTQYF
v_call: TRBV28; cdr3_length: 16; d_call: TRBD1; clone_size: NA; cdr3_aa: CASSWEYDRAGRGYTF
v_call: TRBV20-1; cdr3_length: 11; d_call: NA; clone_size: NA; cdr3_aa: CSAWDSGELFF
v_call: TRBV28; cdr3_length: 13; d_call: NA; clone_size: NA; cdr3_aa: CASTTPTRGGYTF
v_call: TRBV11-3; cdr3_length: 13; d_call: NA; clone_size: NA; cdr3_aa: CASSQSGHYEQYF
v_call: TRBV30; cdr3_length: 15; d_call: TRBD1; clone_size: NA; cdr3_aa: CAWSAGTGQNQPQHF
v_call: TRBV6-5; cdr3_length: 12; d_call: TRBD1; clone_size: NA; cdr3_aa: CASMETGGGYTF
v_call: TRBV30; cdr3_length: 12; d_call: TRBD1; clone_size: NA; cdr3_aa: CAGTGTGYGYTF
v_call: TRBV30; cdr3_length: 14; d_call: NA; clone_size: NA; cdr3_aa: CAWIKGGRNYGYTF
v_call: TRBV5-1; cdr3_length: 13; d_call: NA; clone_size: NA; cdr3_aa: CASSWPEQETQYF
v_call: TRBV29-1; cdr3_length: 13; d_call: NA; clone_size: NA; cdr3_aa: CSGQGLWGTEAFF
v_call: TRBV28; cdr3_length: 15; d_call: NA; clone_size: few; cdr3_aa: CASSSHGGRIAEAFF
v_call: TRBV29-1; cdr3_length: 13; d_call: NA; clone_size: NA; cdr3_aa: CSCADTVNTEAFF
v_call: TRBV19; cdr3_length: 15; d_call: NA; clone_size: NA; cdr3_aa: CASSISGGTPNEQFF
v_call: TRBV7-8; cdr3_length: 16; d_call: TRBD2; clone_size: once; cdr3_aa: CASSPMGLAEVDTQYF
v_call: TRBV6-5; cdr3_length: 15; d_call: NA; clone_size: NA; cdr3_aa: CASSYSGQGGNEQFF
v_call: TRBV5-1; cdr3_length: 16; d_call: TRBD1; clone_size: once; cdr3_aa: CASSPEGTGSNEKLFF
v_call: TRBV5-4; cdr3_length: 15; d_call: TRBD1; clone_size: NA; cdr3_aa: CASSFRDRGPYEQYF
v_call: TRBV6-5; cdr3_length: 13; d_call: NA; clone_size: NA; cdr3_aa: CASSPLRTGELFF
v_call: TRBV3-1/TRBV3-2; cdr3_length: 14; d_call: TRBD1; clone_size: NA; cdr3_aa: CASSLPGQNYGYTF
v_call: TRBV5-1; cdr3_length: 16; d_call: TRBD1; clone_size: once; cdr3_aa: CASSSGGTPSTYGYTF
v_call: TRBV14; cdr3_length: 15; d_call: NA; clone_size: once; cdr3_aa: CASSQFAQSPYEQYF
v_call: TRBV28; cdr3_length: 17; d_call: TRBD2; clone_size: few; cdr3_aa: CASSLAGGRLAKNIQYF
v_call: TRBV2; cdr3_length: 12; d_call: TRBD1; clone_size: NA; cdr3_aa: CASRGGFYEQYF
v_call: TRBV7-9; cdr3_length: 13; d_call: NA; clone_size: NA; cdr3_aa: CASSFPSLEEQYF
v_call: TRBV19; cdr3_length: 17; d_call: TRBD1; clone_size: NA; cdr3_aa: CASSGPDREFSNQPQHF
v_call: TRBV19; cdr3_length: 14; d_call: TRBD1; clone_size: NA; cdr3_aa: CASSRRDSNEKLFF
v_call: TRBV19; cdr3_length: 12; d_call: NA; clone_size: NA; cdr3_aa: CASSISGYEQYF